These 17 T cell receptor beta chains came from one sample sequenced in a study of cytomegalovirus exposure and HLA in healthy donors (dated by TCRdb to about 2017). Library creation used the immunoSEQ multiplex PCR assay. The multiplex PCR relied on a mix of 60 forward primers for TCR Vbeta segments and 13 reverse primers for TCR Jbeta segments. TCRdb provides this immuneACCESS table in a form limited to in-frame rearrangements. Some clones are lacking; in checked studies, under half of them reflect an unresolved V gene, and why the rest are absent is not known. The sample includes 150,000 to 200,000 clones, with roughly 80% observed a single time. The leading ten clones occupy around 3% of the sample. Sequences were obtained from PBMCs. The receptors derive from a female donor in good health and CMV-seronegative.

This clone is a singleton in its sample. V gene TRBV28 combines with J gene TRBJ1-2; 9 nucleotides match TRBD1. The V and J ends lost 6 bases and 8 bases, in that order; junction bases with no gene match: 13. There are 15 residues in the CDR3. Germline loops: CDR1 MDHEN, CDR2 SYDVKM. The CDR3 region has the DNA TGTGCCAGCAGAGCCCACCAGGACAGGGGCGGGGGCTACACCTTC. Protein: CASRAHQDRGGGYTF.

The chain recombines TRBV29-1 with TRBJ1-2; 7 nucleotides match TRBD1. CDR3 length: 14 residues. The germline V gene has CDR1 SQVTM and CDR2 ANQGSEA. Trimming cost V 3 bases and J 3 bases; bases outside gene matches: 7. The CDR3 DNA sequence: TGCAGCGTTGACAGACAGGGTCGGGACTATGGCTACACCTTC. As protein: CSVDRQGRDYGYTF.

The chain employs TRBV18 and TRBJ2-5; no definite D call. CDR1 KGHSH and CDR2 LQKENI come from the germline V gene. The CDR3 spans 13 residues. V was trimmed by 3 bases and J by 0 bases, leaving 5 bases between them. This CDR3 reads CASSPLDQETQYF. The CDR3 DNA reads TGTGCCAGCTCACCCCTCGACCAAGAGACCCAGTACTTC.

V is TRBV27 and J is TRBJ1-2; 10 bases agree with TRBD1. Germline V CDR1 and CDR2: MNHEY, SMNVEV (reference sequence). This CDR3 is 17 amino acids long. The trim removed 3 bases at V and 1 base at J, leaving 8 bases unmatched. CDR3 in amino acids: CASSFRGQGFFNYGYTF. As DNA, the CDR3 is TGTGCCAGCAGTTTTCGGGGACAGGGGTTTTTTAACTATGGCTACACCTTC.

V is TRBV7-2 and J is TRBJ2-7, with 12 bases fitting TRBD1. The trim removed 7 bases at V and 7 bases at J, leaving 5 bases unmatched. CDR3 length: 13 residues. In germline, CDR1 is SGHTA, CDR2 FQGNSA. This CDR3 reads CASIRDRGQEQYF. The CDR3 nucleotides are TGTGCCAGCATCCGGGACAGGGGGCAAGAGCAGTACTTC.

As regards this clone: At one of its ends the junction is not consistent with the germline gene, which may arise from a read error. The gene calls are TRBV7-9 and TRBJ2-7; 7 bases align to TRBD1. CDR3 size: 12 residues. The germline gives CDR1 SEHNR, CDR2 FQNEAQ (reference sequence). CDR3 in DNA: TGTTCCAGCAGCTGGGGACAGTACGAGCAGTACTTC. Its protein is CSSSWGQYEQYF.

The CDR3 DNA follows: TGCAGCGTTGAGTATACTAGCGGAAACCTATACGAGCAGTACTTC. Its translation is CSVEYTSGNLYEQYF. The rearrangement links TRBV29-1 to TRBJ2-7; TRBD2 agrees at 8 bases. The germline gives CDR1 SQVTM, CDR2 ANQGSEA. The CDR3 is 15 amino acids. The V gene end was trimmed by 3 bases and the J gene end by 4 bases; junction bases not matched to a gene: 11.

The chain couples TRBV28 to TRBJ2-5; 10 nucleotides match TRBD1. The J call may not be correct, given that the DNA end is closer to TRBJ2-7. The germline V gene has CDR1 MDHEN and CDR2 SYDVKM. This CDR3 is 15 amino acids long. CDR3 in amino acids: CASSYGTGAYYEQYF. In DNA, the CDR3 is TGTGCCAGCAGTTATGGGACAGGGGCTTACTACGAGCAGTACTTC.

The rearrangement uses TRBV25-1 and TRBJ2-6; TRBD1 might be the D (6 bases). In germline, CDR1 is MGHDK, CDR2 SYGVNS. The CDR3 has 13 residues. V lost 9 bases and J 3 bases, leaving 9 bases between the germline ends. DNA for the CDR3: TGTGCCAGTTCAGGGGATGGGGCCAACGTCCTGACTTTC. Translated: CASSGDGANVLTF.

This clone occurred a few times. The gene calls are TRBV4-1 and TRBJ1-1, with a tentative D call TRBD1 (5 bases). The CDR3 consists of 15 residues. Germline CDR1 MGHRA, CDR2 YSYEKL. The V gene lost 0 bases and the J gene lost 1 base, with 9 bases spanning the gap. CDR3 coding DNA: TGCGCCAGCAGCCAAGAGGGTCAGGGGAACACTGAAGCTTTCTTT. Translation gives CASSQEGQGNTEAFF.

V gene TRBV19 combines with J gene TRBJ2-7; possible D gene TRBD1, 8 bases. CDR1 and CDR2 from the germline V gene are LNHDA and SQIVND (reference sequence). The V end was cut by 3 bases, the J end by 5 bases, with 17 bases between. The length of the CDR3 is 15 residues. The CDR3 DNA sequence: TGTGCCAGTAGTATGCACAGGGGGAGCGGGAACGAGCAGTACTTC. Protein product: CASSMHRGSGNEQYF.

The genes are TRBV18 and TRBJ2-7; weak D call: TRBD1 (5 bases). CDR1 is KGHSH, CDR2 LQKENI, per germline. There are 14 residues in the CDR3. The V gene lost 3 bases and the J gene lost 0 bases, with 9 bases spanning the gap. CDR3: CASSPMTDSYEQYF. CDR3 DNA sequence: TGTGCCAGCTCACCTATGACAGACTCCTACGAGCAGTACTTC.

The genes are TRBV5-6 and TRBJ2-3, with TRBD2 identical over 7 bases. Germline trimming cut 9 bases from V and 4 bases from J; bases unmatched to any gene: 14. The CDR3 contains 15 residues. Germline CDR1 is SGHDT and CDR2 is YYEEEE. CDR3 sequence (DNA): TGTGCCACCACCCGAAGAGCGGGAATCTCAGATACGCAGTATTTT. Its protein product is CATTRRAGISDTQYF.

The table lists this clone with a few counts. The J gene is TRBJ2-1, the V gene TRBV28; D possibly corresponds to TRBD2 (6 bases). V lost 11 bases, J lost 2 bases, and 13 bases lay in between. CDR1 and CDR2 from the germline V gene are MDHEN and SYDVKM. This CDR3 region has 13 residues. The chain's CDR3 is CALGGRPYNEQFF. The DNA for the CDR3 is TGTGCCCTAGGAGGGAGGCCCTACAATGAGCAGTTCTTC.

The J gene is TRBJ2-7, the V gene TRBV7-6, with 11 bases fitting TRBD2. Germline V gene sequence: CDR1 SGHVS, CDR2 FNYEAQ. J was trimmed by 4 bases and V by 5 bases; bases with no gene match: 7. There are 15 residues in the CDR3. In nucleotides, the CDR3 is TGTGCCAGCAGCCTTCCTAGCGGGAGGTCGTACGAGCAGTACTTC. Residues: CASSLPSGRSYEQYF.

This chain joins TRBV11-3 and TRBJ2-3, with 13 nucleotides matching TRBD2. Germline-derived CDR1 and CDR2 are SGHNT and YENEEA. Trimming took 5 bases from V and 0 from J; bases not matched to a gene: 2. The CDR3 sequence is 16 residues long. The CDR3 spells CASSPGLAGSTDTQYF. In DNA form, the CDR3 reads TGTGCCAGCAGCCCGGGACTAGCGGGAAGCACAGATACGCAGTATTTT.

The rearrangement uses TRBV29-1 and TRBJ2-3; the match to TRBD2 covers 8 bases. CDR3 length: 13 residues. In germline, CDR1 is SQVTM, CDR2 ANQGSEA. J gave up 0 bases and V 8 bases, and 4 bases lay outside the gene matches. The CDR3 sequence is CSHRGGSTDTQYF. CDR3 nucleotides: TGCAGCCACCGGGGGGGGAGCACAGATACGCAGTATTTT.